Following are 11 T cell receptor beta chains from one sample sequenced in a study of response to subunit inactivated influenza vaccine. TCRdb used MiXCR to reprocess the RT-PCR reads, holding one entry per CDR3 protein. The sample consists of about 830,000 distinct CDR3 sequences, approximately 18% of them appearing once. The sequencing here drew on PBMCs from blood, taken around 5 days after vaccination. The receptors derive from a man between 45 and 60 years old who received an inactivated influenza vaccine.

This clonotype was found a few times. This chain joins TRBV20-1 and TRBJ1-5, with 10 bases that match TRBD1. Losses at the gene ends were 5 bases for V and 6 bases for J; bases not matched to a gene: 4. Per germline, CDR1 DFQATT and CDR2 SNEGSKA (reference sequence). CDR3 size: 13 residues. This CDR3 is CSAGRTGGQPQHF. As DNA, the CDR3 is TGCAGTGCTGGGAGGACAGGGGGTCAGCCCCAGCATTTT.

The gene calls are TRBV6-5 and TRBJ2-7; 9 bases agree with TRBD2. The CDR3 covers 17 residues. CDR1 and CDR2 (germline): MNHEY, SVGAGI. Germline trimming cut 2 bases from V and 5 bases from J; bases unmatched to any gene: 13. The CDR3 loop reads CASSYLPRSGRLHEQYF. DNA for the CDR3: TGTGCCAGCAGTTACCTCCCAAGGAGCGGGAGGCTTCACGAGCAGTACTTC.

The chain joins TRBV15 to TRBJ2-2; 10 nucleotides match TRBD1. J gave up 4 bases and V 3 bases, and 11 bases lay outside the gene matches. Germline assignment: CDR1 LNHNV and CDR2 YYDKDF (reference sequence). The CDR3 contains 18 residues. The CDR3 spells CATSRGPGTGVFTGELFF. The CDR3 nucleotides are TGTGCCACCAGCAGGGGTCCCGGGACAGGGGTTTTCACCGGGGAGCTGTTTTTT.

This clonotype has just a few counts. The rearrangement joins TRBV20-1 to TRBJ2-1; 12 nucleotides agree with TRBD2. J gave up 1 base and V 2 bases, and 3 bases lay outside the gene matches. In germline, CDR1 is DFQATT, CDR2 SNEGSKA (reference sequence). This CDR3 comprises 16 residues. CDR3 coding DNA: TGCAGTGCTAGACTAGCGGGAGGGCCGTCCTACAATGAGCAGTTCTTC. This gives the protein CSARLAGGPSYNEQFF.

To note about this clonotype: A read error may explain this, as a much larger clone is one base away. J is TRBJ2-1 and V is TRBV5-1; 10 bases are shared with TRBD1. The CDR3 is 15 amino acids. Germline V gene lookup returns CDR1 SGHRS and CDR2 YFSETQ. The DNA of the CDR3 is TGCGCCAGCAGCACGGGACAGGGGAAGAGGAATGGGCAGTTCTTC. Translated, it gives CASSTGQGKRNGQFF.

CDR3 in DNA: TGCAGTGCGGAGGGACAGGGAGACTACGAGCAGTACTTC. This encodes CSAEGQGDYEQYF. This chain joins TRBV20-1 and TRBJ2-7; 9 nucleotides agree with TRBD1. V dropped 6 bases and J dropped 3; count of bases not matched to a gene: 6. This CDR3 is 13 amino acids long. Germline V lookup: CDR1 DFQATT, CDR2 SNEGSKA (reference sequence).

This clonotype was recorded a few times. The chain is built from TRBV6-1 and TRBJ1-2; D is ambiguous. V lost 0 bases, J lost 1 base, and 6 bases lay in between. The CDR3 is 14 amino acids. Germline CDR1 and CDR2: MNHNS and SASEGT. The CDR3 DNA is TGTGCCAGCAGTGAAGCCCACCGTAACTATGGCTACACCTTC. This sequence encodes CASSEAHRNYGYTF.

CDR3 nucleotide sequence: TGTGCCAGCAGCTTAGCCTATTCCGGCGGGGAGCTGTTTTTT. This gives the protein CASSLAYSGGELFF. V is TRBV7-2 and J is TRBJ2-2; no definite D call. Trimming left V 0 bases short and J 7 bases short, with 9 bases between. CDR3 size: 14 residues. Germline CDR1 reads SGHTA; CDR2 reads FQGNSA.

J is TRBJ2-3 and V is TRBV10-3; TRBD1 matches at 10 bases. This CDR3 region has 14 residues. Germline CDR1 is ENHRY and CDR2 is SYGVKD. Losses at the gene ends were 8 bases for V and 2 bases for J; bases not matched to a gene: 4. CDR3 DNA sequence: TGTGCCATCGGGGGACAGGGGATCACAGATACGCAGTATTTT. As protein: CAIGGQGITDTQYF.

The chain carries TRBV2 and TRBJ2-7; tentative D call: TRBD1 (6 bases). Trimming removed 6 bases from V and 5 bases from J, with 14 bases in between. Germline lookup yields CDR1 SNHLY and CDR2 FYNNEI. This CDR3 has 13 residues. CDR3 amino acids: CASRLTGLHEQYF. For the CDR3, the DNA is TGTGCCAGCAGATTAACAGGGTTGCACGAGCAGTACTTC. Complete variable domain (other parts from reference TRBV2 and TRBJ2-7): EPEVTQTPSHQVTQMGQEVILRCVPISNHLYFYWYRQILGQKVEFLVSFYNNEISEKSEIFDDQFSVERPDGSNFTLKIRSTKLEDSAMYFCASRLTGLHEQYFGPGTRLTVT.

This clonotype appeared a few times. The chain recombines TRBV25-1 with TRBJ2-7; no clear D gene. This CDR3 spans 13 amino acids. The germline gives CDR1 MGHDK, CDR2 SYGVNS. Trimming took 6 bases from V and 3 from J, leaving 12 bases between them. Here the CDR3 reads CASSRVGYYEQYF. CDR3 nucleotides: TGTGCCAGCAGCCGGGTAGGTTACTACGAGCAGTACTTC.